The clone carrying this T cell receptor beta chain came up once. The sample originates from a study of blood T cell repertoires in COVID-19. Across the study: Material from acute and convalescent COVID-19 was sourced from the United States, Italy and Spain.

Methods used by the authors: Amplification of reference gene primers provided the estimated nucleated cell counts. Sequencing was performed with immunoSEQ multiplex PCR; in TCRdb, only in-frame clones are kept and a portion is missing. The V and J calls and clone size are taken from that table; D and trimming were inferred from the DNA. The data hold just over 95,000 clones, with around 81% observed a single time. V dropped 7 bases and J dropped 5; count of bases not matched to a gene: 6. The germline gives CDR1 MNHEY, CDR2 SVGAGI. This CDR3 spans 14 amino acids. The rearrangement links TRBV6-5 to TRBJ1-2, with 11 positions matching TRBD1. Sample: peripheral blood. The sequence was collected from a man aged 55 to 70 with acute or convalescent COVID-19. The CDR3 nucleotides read TGTGCCAGCACGGACAGGGGGCTTATTTATGGCTACACCTTC. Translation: CASTDRGLIYGYTF.